The 13 T cell receptor beta chains below were found in one sample sequenced in a study of response to subunit inactivated influenza vaccine. TCRdb redid the calling of the RT-PCR reads with MiXCR, one entry per CDR3 protein. The table has 650,000 to 800,000 distinct CDR3 sequences, 14% seen once. The input for sequencing was PBMCs from blood, taken 14 days before vaccination. The receptors were sampled from a man between 45 and 60 years old who received an inactivated influenza vaccine.

This clonotype was observed at least ten times. The genes are TRBV11-2 and TRBJ2-1, with 13 bases fitting TRBD2. Germline CDR1 is SGHAT and CDR2 is FQNNGV. V gave up 6 bases and J gave up 2 bases; unmatched junction bases: 19. This CDR3 comprises 21 residues. In nucleotides, the CDR3 is TGTGCCAGCAGTTTTCCACGAGGGACTAGCGGGAAAAAGAGGGCCTACAATGAGCAGTTCTTC. Protein: CASSFPRGTSGKKRAYNEQFF.

This clonotype was observed a handful of times. The chain employs TRBV16 and TRBJ1-1; a weak D match, TRBD1 (6 bases). Germline V CDR1 and CDR2: KGHSY, FQNENV. This CDR3 contains 13 residues. Trimming left V 0 bases short and J 8 bases short, with 10 bases between. DNA for the CDR3: TGTGCCAGCAGCCAATCGAGGGGGGGCGAAGCTTTCTTT. Translating it yields CASSQSRGGEAFF.

In this sample, this clonotype turned up a few times. The chain recombines TRBV3-1 with TRBJ2-1; no definite D call. CDR3 size: 13 residues. CDR1 and CDR2 from the germline V gene are LGHDT and YNNKEL (reference sequence). The germline V and J ends were trimmed by 2 bases and 7 bases, with 9 bases remaining between them. The CDR3 sequence is CASSQISENEQFF. The CDR3 DNA reads as TGTGCCAGCAGCCAAATTTCGGAGAATGAGCAGTTCTTC.

This chain uses TRBV9 with TRBJ2-5; D call uncertain. This CDR3 region has 14 residues. Germline CDR1 is SGDLS and CDR2 is YYNGEE. V was clipped by 4 bases and J by 4 bases, with 14 bases between them. As DNA, the CDR3 is TGTGCCAGCAGCACGTGGGGTGGCGGAGAGACCCAGTACTTC. Its translation: CASSTWGGGETQYF.

Only a few counts were recorded for this clonotype. The V gene is TRBV7-9, the J gene TRBJ2-1, with TRBD2 matching 8 bases. The CDR3 is made up of 16 amino acids. Trimming took 5 bases from V and 4 from J; bases not matched to a gene: 10. CDR1 and CDR2 from the germline V gene are SEHNR and FQNEAQ (reference sequence). The CDR3 nucleotides are TGTGCCAGCAGCCTCCCAGGGGCGGGGGGATACAATGAGCAGTTCTTC. Translated, it gives CASSLPGAGGYNEQFF. The full variable domain, completed using reference TRBV7-9 and TRBJ2-1, is DTGVSQNPRHKITKRGQNVTFRCDPISEHNRLYWYRQTLGQGPEFLTYFQNEAQLEKSRLLSDRFSAERPKGSFSTLEIQRTEQGDSAMYLCASSLPGAGGYNEQFFGPGTRLTVL.

The chain carries TRBV5-1 and TRBJ2-7; TRBD1 matches 7 bases. Germline V gene lookup returns CDR1 SGHRS and CDR2 YFSETQ. Losses at the gene ends were 7 bases for V and 3 bases for J; bases not matched to a gene: 10. The CDR3 has 14 residues. CDR3 amino acids: CASAPDRTYYEQYF. CDR3 in DNA: TGCGCCAGCGCCCCGGACAGGACTTACTACGAGCAGTACTTC.

This chain connects TRBV5-4 to TRBJ2-5, with no clear D. Germline CDR1 reads SGHNT; CDR2 reads YYREEE (reference sequence). The CDR3 totals 15 residues. Deletions cut 2 bases from V and 3 bases from J, with 14 bases between. The CDR3, as DNA: TGTGCCAGCAGCTTTGGCCGGGCGGAAAAAGAGACCCAGTACTTC. Translating it yields CASSFGRAEKETQYF.

The J gene is TRBJ2-5, the V gene TRBV19; D possibly matches TRBD1 or TRBD2 (6 bases each). CDR1 and CDR2 (germline): LNHDA, SQIVND (reference sequence). The CDR3 is made up of 14 amino acids. Trimming removed 4 bases at V and 5 bases at J, with 14 bases between. CDR3 region: CASSTVGGIETQYF. Written as DNA, the CDR3 is TGTGCCAGTAGTACTGTGGGGGGCATTGAGACCCAGTACTTC.

This clonotype was picked up a small number of times. The CDR3 is CASSESTEAYGYTF. CDR3 coding DNA: TGTGCCAGCAGTGAATCAACAGAAGCCTATGGCTACACCTTC. The chain is built from TRBV25-1 and TRBJ1-2; D gene uncertain. Germline assignment: CDR1 MGHDK and CDR2 SYGVNS. The germline V and J ends were trimmed by 1 base and 4 bases, with 10 bases remaining between them. This CDR3 comprises 14 residues.

The V and J genes are TRBV20-1 and TRBJ1-2; no definite D call. CDR1 DFQATT and CDR2 SNEGSKA come from the germline V gene (reference sequence). Trimming pared 0 bases from V and 1 base from J, leaving 6 bases between. The CDR3 is 13 residues long. CDR3 in DNA: TGCAGTGCTAGAGACGGTCTTAACTATGGCTACACCTTC. This gives the protein CSARDGLNYGYTF.

This rearrangement joins TRBV12-3 or TRBV12-4 to TRBJ1-2, with D perhaps TRBD1 (5 bases). V gave up 3 bases and J gave up 4 bases, with 15 bases separating them. The CDR3 sequence is 15 residues long. CDR3 protein: CASSFPRGSIYGYTF. The CDR3 DNA is TGTGCCAGCAGTTTTCCTAGGGGAAGCATCTATGGCTACACCTTC.

At least ten counts were recorded for this clonotype. V usage is TRBV2 and J usage is TRBJ2-7, with D possibly being TRBD2 (6 bases). CDR3 size: 13 residues. Trimming shortened V by 6 bases and J by 6 bases, and 15 bases separated the two germline ends. Germline CDR1 is SNHLY and CDR2 is FYNNEI. CDR3 coding DNA: TGTGCCAGCAGGTCTGATCAGGGAGGCGAGCAGTACTTC. It translates to CASRSDQGGEQYF. Based on the CDR3 plus reference TRBV2 and TRBJ2-7, the full variable domain is EPEVTQTPSHQVTQMGQEVILRCVPISNHLYFYWYRQILGQKVEFLVSFYNNEISEKSEIFDDQFSVERPDGSNFTLKIRSTKLEDSAMYFCASRSDQGGEQYFGPGTRLTVT.

This clonotype was seen a few times. The chain combines TRBV20-1 with TRBJ2-1, with TRBD2 matching over 8 bases. V lost 6 bases, J lost 6 bases, and 10 bases stayed unmatched. This CDR3 is built from 14 residues. Germline CDR1 and CDR2: DFQATT and SNEGSKA (reference sequence). CDR3 residues: CSALSGLGGNEQFF. In DNA, the CDR3 is TGCAGTGCATTATCGGGACTAGGGGGCAATGAGCAGTTCTTC.